This record covers a single T cell receptor beta chain. Antigen: not known. Possible read error: a much larger clone is one base away. This sample is part of a study of neurological immune-mediated disorders. Overall study findings and caveats: Neither clinical nor MRI features were found to be associated with the multiple sclerosis repertoire cluster. No CDR3 amino acid sequences were shared by expanded clones across subjects, suggesting private repertoires in all groups. Expansion of TCR clones was greatest in HTLV-1-associated myelopathy and smallest in multiple sclerosis, where it fell below that of healthy controls.

cDNA synthesis was performed by 5'RACE with 10-nucleotide random UMIs. TCRdb ran MiXCR on the 5' RACE reads and lists one entry per CDR3 protein. The data show tens of thousands of distinct CDR3 sequences, 2.6% seen once. The CDR3 contains 11 residues. Looked up from germline, CDR1 is SGHVS and CDR2 is FQNEAQ. The source material was PBMCs. The TCR originated in a young woman with multiple sclerosis. The J gene is TRBJ2-3, the V gene TRBV7-8, with D uncertain. The DNA for the CDR3 is TGTGACAGCAGCAGCTCGGGTACGCAGTATTTT. As protein: CDSSSSGTQYF.